This TCR beta chain was captured in a study of T cells in Graves' hyperthyroidism and ophthalmopathy. What was amplified from RNA transcripts were TCR beta CDR3 regions. A first-round RT-PCR of the TCR CDR3 used the HTBI primer set. TCRdb itself ran the multiplex PCR reads through MiXCR, one entry per CDR3 protein. In the table there are around 600,000 distinct CDR3 sequences, roughly 14% of which are singletons. This clonotype was observed a single time. The TCR originated in a woman younger than 45 with Graves' hyperthyroidism. The material sequenced was blood.

CDR3 amino acids: CAIGQGPTYEQFF. The CDR3 region has the DNA TGTGCCATTGGACAGGGACCCACCTATGAGCAGTTCTTC. The V call is TRBV10-3, the J call TRBJ2-1, with TRBD1 matching over 8 bases. V was pared by 9 bases and J by 8 bases, with 9 bases of the junction left unmatched. Germline V gene sequence: CDR1 ENHRY, CDR2 SYGVKD. This CDR3 region has 13 residues.